The clone carrying this T cell receptor beta chain came up once. These data are taken from a study of blood T cell repertoires in COVID-19. Study-wide background: From the United States, Italy and Spain came samples of acute and convalescent COVID-19. The analysed material was cDNA or gDNA that came from T cells, B-cell-depleted T cells, or PBMCs.

As handled by the study authors: Reference gene primer amplification gave estimated nucleated cell counts. Profiling relied on immunoSEQ multiplex PCR, and the TCRdb table lists in-frame clones only, not all of them. The V and J calls and clone size are taken from that table; D and trimming were inferred from the DNA. The repertoire holds roughly 220,000 clones, with roughly 82% as singletons. V was pared by 0 bases and J by 5 bases, with 5 bases between. Germline assignment: CDR1 SGHNT and CDR2 YYREEE (reference sequence). This CDR3 contains 12 residues. The clonotype originates from a woman aged 40 to 50 who had recovered from COVID-19. The sequencing sample was made of peripheral blood. The V call is TRBV5-4, the J call TRBJ2-5, with D hard to call. The CDR3 spells CASSLALETQYF. CDR3 DNA: TGTGCCAGCAGCTTGGCTTTGGAGACCCAGTACTTC.